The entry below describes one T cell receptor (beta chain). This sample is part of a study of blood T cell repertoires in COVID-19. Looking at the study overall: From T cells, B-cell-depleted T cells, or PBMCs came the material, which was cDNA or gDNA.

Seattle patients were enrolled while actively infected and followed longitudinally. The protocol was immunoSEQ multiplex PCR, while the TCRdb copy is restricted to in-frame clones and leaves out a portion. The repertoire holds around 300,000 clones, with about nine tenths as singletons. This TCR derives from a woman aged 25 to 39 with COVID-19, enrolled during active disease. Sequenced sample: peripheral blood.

CDR3 residues: CASSLIGDQETQYF. The CDR3 DNA follows: TGTGCCAGCAGTTTGATTGGAGATCAAGAGACCCAGTACTTC. The rearrangement joins TRBV27 to TRBJ2-5, with D unresolved. V was clipped by 3 bases and J by 2 bases, with 10 bases between them. The germline V gene has CDR1 MNHEY and CDR2 SMNVEV (reference sequence). The CDR3 has 14 residues.